This is a list of T cell receptor beta chains from one sample in a study of CD8 T cells in ankylosing spondylitis. A single record per CDR3 protein comes from TCRdb applying MiXCR to the 5' RACE reads. Of some 330,000 distinct CDR3 sequences in the sample, approximately 8% are singletons; the top ten hold roughly 14%. Sequencing was done on a sample of blood, either unsorted or a sorted T cell fraction (not recorded which). All receptors derive from a male donor with ankylosing spondylitis. Each CDR3 is given with its conserved first and last residue. Each record gives: J gene, D gene, clone size, V gene, CDR3 protein, CDR3 DNA. A D gene is named only where the DNA matches it firmly. For some rows the clone size is stated as once, few or many, or as a class when expanded; others skip it.

>TRBJ1-6|NA|NA|TRBV10-3
CAIRNSTGSVGNSPLHF
TGTGCCATCAGGAATTCTACAGGGTCGGTCGGGAATTCACCCCTCCACTTT
>TRBJ1-5|NA|NA|TRBV2
CASSSDRSNQPQHF
TGTGCCAGCAGTTCCGACAGGAGCAATCAGCCCCAGCATTTT
>TRBJ2-7|NA|NA|TRBV6-5
CASSPRPGFQTYEQYF
TGTGCCAGCAGTCCGCGACCCGGGTTTCAGACCTACGAGCAGTACTTC
>TRBJ2-7|NA|NA|TRBV15
CATSSEGGAREQYF
TGTGCCACCAGCAGCGAGGGGGGGGCGAGGGAGCAGTACTTC
>TRBJ1-4|NA|NA|TRBV2
CASRGFAAEKLFF
TGTGCCAGCAGGGGCTTTGCGGCTGAAAAACTGTTTTTT
>TRBJ2-7|NA|NA|TRBV15
CATSRDIGGSYEQYF
TGTGCCACCAGCAGAGATATTGGGGGTTCCTACGAGCAGTACTTC
>TRBJ1-2|TRBD1|few|TRBV12-3/TRBV12-4
CASSSSGTGNIYGYTF
TGTGCCAGCAGTTCGTCCGGGACAGGGAATATCTATGGCTACACCTTC
>TRBJ2-1|TRBD2|many|TRBV18
CASSPTSGTRSTNEQFF
TGTGCCAGCTCACCGACTAGCGGGACACGGAGTACGAATGAGCAGTTCTTC
>TRBJ1-4|NA|NA|TRBV25-1
CASSELGRGLFF
TGTGCCAGCAGTGAATTGGGCCGCGGACTGTTTTTT
>TRBJ1-5|NA|few|TRBV5-1
CASSSRPLGGSNQPQHF
TGCGCCAGCAGCTCAAGGCCGCTTGGAGGGAGCAATCAGCCCCAGCATTTT
>TRBJ1-1|NA|few|TRBV11-1
CASMGGVNTEAFF
TGTGCCAGTATGGGGGGCGTTAACACTGAAGCTTTCTTT
>TRBJ1-1|NA|few|TRBV3-1
CASSQGQLTEAFF
TGTGCCAGCAGCCAGGGACAACTTACTGAAGCTTTCTTT
>TRBJ1-5|TRBD1|NA|TRBV12-3/TRBV12-4
CASSPTGTGVSGNQPQHF
TGTGCCAGCAGTCCCACCGGGACAGGGGTTAGTGGCAATCAGCCCCAGCATTTT
>TRBJ1-4|TRBD1|few|TRBV5-1
CASSPGQGANEKLFF
TGCGCCAGCAGCCCAGGACAGGGGGCTAATGAAAAACTGTTTTTT
>TRBJ2-4|NA|few|TRBV11-3
CASSLRRSENIQYF
TGTGCCAGCAGCTTACGCAGATCCGAAAACATTCAGTACTTC
>TRBJ1-1|NA|NA|TRBV30
CAWSIDTAGTEAFF
TGTGCCTGGAGTATCGACACCGCGGGGACTGAAGCTTTCTTT
>TRBJ1-4|NA|NA|TRBV4-1
CASSQVQGSVTNEKLFF
TGCGCCAGCAGCCAGGTACAGGGAAGTGTAACTAATGAAAAACTGTTTTTT
>TRBJ1-1|NA|NA|TRBV29-1
CSAKRTDMNTEAFF
TGCAGCGCAAAGAGGACAGACATGAACACTGAAGCTTTCTTT
>TRBJ2-1|TRBD1|NA|TRBV7-2
CASSLGRQGIYNEQFF
TGTGCCAGCAGCTTAGGGCGACAGGGTATATACAATGAGCAGTTCTTC
>TRBJ2-3|TRBD2|many|TRBV4-3
CASSQEIPGLGWADTQYF
TGCGCCAGCAGCCAAGAAATCCCGGGACTAGGGTGGGCAGATACGCAGTATTTT
>TRBJ1-2|NA|many|TRBV29-1
CSVDDNYGYTF
TGCAGCGTTGATGACAACTATGGCTACACCTTC
>TRBJ2-1|NA|many|TRBV12-3/TRBV12-4
CASSPLGGISNEQFF
TGTGCCAGCAGTCCACTTGGCGGGATTTCCAATGAGCAGTTCTTC
>TRBJ2-1|TRBD2|NA|TRBV9
CASSTSSGRFGDEQFF
TGTGCCAGCAGCACTTCCAGCGGGAGGTTCGGTGATGAGCAGTTCTTC
>TRBJ1-4|NA|few|TRBV12-3/TRBV12-4
CASSPREGKLFF
TGTGCCAGCAGTCCCAGGGAAGGAAAACTGTTTTTT
>TRBJ2-2|NA|few|TRBV6-6
CASTREVPGELFF
TGTGCCAGCACCCGCGAGGTCCCCGGGGAGCTGTTTTTT
>TRBJ2-1|NA|NA|TRBV29-1
CSVAGAGDNEQFF
TGCAGCGTTGCCGGGGCAGGGGACAATGAGCAGTTCTTC
>TRBJ2-2|TRBD1|NA|TRBV7-9
CASSSTGGDPGELFF
TGTGCCAGCAGCTCGACAGGGGGCGACCCCGGGGAGCTGTTTTTT
>TRBJ2-3|TRBD2|many|TRBV20-1
CSAIGTSGTDTQYF
TGCAGTGCTATAGGGACTAGCGGGACAGATACGCAGTATTTT
>TRBJ1-1|NA|many|TRBV27
CASSFRGNTEAFF
TGTGCCAGCAGTTTCAGGGGGAACACTGAAGCTTTCTTT
>TRBJ2-1|NA|few|TRBV27
CASSLFIASSYNEQFF
TGTGCCAGCAGTTTATTCATCGCCAGCTCCTACAATGAGCAGTTCTTC
>TRBJ2-3|NA|NA|TRBV29-1
CSVDPPGSPDTQYF
TGCAGCGTTGATCCGCCAGGTAGCCCAGATACGCAGTATTTT
>TRBJ1-6|NA|NA|TRBV19
CASRIQAGDSPLHF
TGTGCCAGTAGAATCCAGGCTGGGGATTCACCCCTCCACTTT
>TRBJ2-1|NA|few|TRBV7-8
CASSLGIQSYNEQFF
TGTGCCAGCAGCTTGGGGATCCAATCCTACAATGAGCAGTTCTTC
>TRBJ2-1|NA|few|TRBV6-1
CAMGGGPERAYNEQFF
TGTGCCATGGGAGGGGGTCCAGAGAGGGCCTACAATGAGCAGTTCTTC
>TRBJ2-7|TRBD1|few|TRBV19
CASSMITGGSEQYF
TGTGCCAGTAGTATGATAACAGGGGGCTCCGAGCAGTACTTC
>TRBJ2-1|NA|NA|TRBV10-3
CAIIDRRYNEQFF
TGTGCCATCATCGACAGGAGGTACAATGAGCAGTTCTTC
>TRBJ1-2|NA|few|TRBV19
CASSIDEPTAGYTF
TGTGCCAGTAGTATCGATGAACCCACCGCTGGCTACACCTTC
>TRBJ2-3|NA|few|TRBV4-2
CASSQVGQYTATQYF
TGTGCCAGCAGCCAGGTGGGCCAGTACACAGCTACGCAGTATTTT
>TRBJ2-2|NA|NA|TRBV4-1
CASSQEGSWNTGELFF
TGCGCCAGCAGCCAAGAAGGCTCCTGGAACACCGGGGAGCTGTTTTTT
>TRBJ1-2|NA|many|TRBV20-1
CSAAETVNYGYTF
TGCAGTGCTGCGGAGACAGTAAACTATGGCTACACCTTC
>TRBJ2-7|TRBD2|NA|TRBV4-2
CASSQRTSFPYEQYF
TGTGCCAGCAGCCAAAGGACTAGCTTCCCCTACGAGCAGTACTTC
>TRBJ2-1|NA|NA|TRBV29-1
CSVEDPKDYNEQFF
TGCAGCGTTGAAGATCCCAAAGACTACAATGAGCAGTTCTTC
>TRBJ1-1|NA|many|TRBV7-9
CASSLAGPEAFF
TGTGCCAGCAGCTTAGCAGGTCCTGAAGCTTTCTTT
>TRBJ2-7|TRBD2|many|TRBV27
CASSLFAGETYEQYF
TGTGCCAGCAGTTTATTCGCGGGAGAGACCTACGAGCAGTACTTC
>TRBJ2-7|NA|few|TRBV20-1
CSAFDRSLYEQYF
TGCAGTGCTTTCGACAGGTCCCTCTACGAGCAGTACTTC
>TRBJ2-3|NA|many|TRBV7-9
CASSLPDTQYF
TGTGCCAGCAGCTTACCAGATACGCAGTATTTT
>TRBJ1-3|NA|many|TRBV6-5
CASSLRSGTQGNTIYF
TGTGCCAGCAGTCTACGTAGCGGGACTCAAGGAAACACCATATATTTT
>TRBJ1-2|TRBD1|many|TRBV7-9
CASSLDFWDSGSETF
TGTGCCAGCAGCTTAGATTTCTGGGACAGCGGTTCGGAAACCTTC
>TRBJ2-2|NA|NA|TRBV12-3/TRBV12-4
CASSGGRNTGELFF
TGTGCCAGCAGTGGCGGGCGGAACACCGGGGAGCTGTTTTTT
>TRBJ2-7|TRBD2|many|TRBV12-3/TRBV12-4
CASSILGLAYEQYF
TGTGCCAGCAGTATCCTGGGACTAGCCTACGAGCAGTACTTC
>TRBJ2-7|TRBD2|NA|TRBV11-3
CASSLGTSSRYEQYF
TGTGCCAGCAGCTTAGGGACTAGCAGCCGCTACGAGCAGTACTTC
>TRBJ2-7|NA|NA|TRBV7-3
CASSLVASKQYEQYF
TGTGCCAGCAGCTTAGTGGCTAGCAAGCAGTACGAGCAGTACTTC
>TRBJ1-5|TRBD1|NA|TRBV19
CATKRTGVDQPQHF
TGTGCCACTAAAAGGACAGGGGTTGATCAGCCCCAGCATTTT
>TRBJ2-7|NA|few|TRBV12-3/TRBV12-4
CASGLSPYEQYF
TGTGCCAGCGGACTGTCCCCCTACGAGCAGTACTTC
>TRBJ2-1|NA|NA|TRBV9
CASSVSRNNEQFF
TGTGCCAGCAGCGTCTCCCGGAACAATGAGCAGTTCTTC
>TRBJ2-5|TRBD2|many|TRBV5-1
CASSLGLAGDTQETQYF
TGCGCCAGCAGCTTGGGACTAGCGGGCGACACTCAAGAGACCCAGTACTTC
>TRBJ2-2|NA|many|TRBV9
CASSVATEVNTGELFF
TGTGCCAGCAGCGTAGCGACAGAAGTGAACACCGGGGAGCTGTTTTTT
>TRBJ2-3|TRBD2|NA|TRBV7-2
CASSLEGREGIDTQYF
TGTGCCAGCAGCTTAGAAGGGCGGGAGGGGATAGATACGCAGTATTTT